One sample yielded the 3 T cell receptor beta chains listed below, sequenced in a study of human T cells and chemical hapten exposure (dated by TCRdb to the early 2020s). The method behind the library was RACE. The sequencing machine was a NextSeq 500. Using fastp at Q25 and MiXCR, TCRdb reprocessed the public reads and kept productive beta chains. Each CDR3 protein gets just one entry, which takes the most common genes and DNA from the rows behind it. For this sample there are tens of thousands of distinct CDR3 sequences; about 32% appear just once. The ten most abundant clones make up roughly 9.8% of the sample. This specimen's time point label, per the study, means: patch test 1, 2 weeks after DPC sensitization. The sample's treatment or condition label is to be understood as: therapeutic diphenylcyclopropenone sensitization with weekly scalp DPC. Material: whole blood, obtained in connection with sensitization to the hapten diphenylcyclopropenone (DPC). The source of these receptors is a man aged 35-49 years with alopecia areata. Some clones in this sample may be carry-over from other donors' samples.

In its sample, this clonotype was seen a few times. The rearrangement joins TRBV6-2 or TRBV6-3 to TRBJ2-3; 7 bases match TRBD2. Germline CDR1 is MNHEY and CDR2 is SVGEGT. J gave up 2 bases and V 6 bases, and 14 bases lay outside the gene matches. This CDR3 region has 17 residues. CDR3 in DNA: TGTGCCAGCAGCCTAACCGCTAGCGGACTTCTCACAGATACGCAGTATTTT. Translation gives CASSLTASGLLTDTQYF.

This clonotype is medium-sized. At one boundary the junction diverges from the germline segment, which might be a read error. The V gene is TRBV4-3, the J gene TRBJ2-7; 13 positions match TRBD2. Germline-derived CDR1 and CDR2 are LGHNA and YSLEER. The CDR3 totals 16 residues. The CDR3 sequence: CASSQDRGTSGIQVSF. CDR3 coding DNA: TGCGCCAGCAGCCAAGATCGGGGGACTAGCGGGATTCAAGTATCCTTC.

The table lists this clonotype with a few counts. The V call is TRBV29-1, the J call TRBJ1-2, with 7 bases aligning to TRBD1. Germline V gene data show CDR1 as SQVTM and CDR2 as ANQGSEA. The CDR3 spans 12 residues. The ends lost 3 bases at V and 6 bases at J; junction bases unmatched: 4. CDR3 in amino acids: CSVEFGTDGYTF. The DNA for the CDR3 is TGCAGCGTTGAGTTCGGGACAGATGGCTACACCTTC.